This is a list of T cell receptor beta chains from one sample in a study of blood T cells in healthy people across ages. TCRdb recomputed calls from the 5' RACE reads with MiXCR, one row per CDR3 protein. The sample consists of 650,000 or so distinct CDR3 sequences, about 50% of them appearing once. The specimen was blood. Every receptor here comes from a woman of 80 years or more in good health. Both conserved end residues are part of each CDR3. Each record gives: clone size, J gene, V gene, D gene, CDR3 protein, CDR3 DNA. D genes are given only for firm matches. Only part of the rows carry a size: once, few, many, or a class if the clone is expanded.

size: -; J: TRBJ2-3; V: TRBV29-1; D: -; CDR3: CSVDGADTQYF; DNA: TGCAGCGTTGATGGGGCAGATACGCAGTATTTT
size: -; J: TRBJ2-2; V: TRBV29-1; D: TRBD1; CDR3: CSVGTGLRTGELFF; DNA: TGCAGCGTCGGGACAGGGTTAAGGACCGGGGAGCTGTTTTTT
size: -; J: TRBJ2-5; V: TRBV5-1; D: -; CDR3: CASSKSSGGETQYF; DNA: TGCGCCAGCAGCAAAAGTAGCGGCGGGGAGACCCAGTACTTC
size: -; J: TRBJ1-5; V: TRBV15; D: -; CDR3: CATSRPGGQPQHF; DNA: TGTGCCACCAGCAGGCCGGGGGGACAGCCCCAGCATTTT
size: many; J: TRBJ2-1; V: TRBV9; D: -; CDR3: CASSVGDTLSSYNEQFF; DNA: TGTGCCAGCAGCGTAGGAGACACCTTGAGCTCCTACAATGAGCAGTTCTTC
size: -; J: TRBJ1-5; V: TRBV2; D: TRBD1; CDR3: CASGDSWDNQPQHF; DNA: TGTGCTTCCGGGGACAGTTGGGATAATCAGCCCCAGCATTTT
size: -; J: TRBJ2-7; V: TRBV20-1; D: -; CDR3: CSASQANRHEQYF; DNA: TGCAGTGCTAGTCAAGCGAATAGGCACGAGCAGTACTTC
size: -; J: TRBJ2-2; V: TRBV5-1; D: -; CDR3: CASKDNLAPGELFF; DNA: TGCGCCAGCAAGGACAACCTCGCCCCCGGGGAGCTGTTTTTT
size: many; J: TRBJ2-7; V: TRBV5-1; D: -; CDR3: CASRVTFGHEQYF; DNA: TGCGCCAGCAGAGTGACATTCGGGCACGAGCAGTACTTC
size: few; J: TRBJ2-7; V: TRBV6-1; D: -; CDR3: CASSVEQGREQYF; DNA: TGTGCCAGCAGTGTTGAACAGGGACGCGAGCAGTACTTC
size: -; J: TRBJ2-1; V: TRBV20-1; D: -; CDR3: CSAAGDGEQFF; DNA: TGCAGTGCTGCCGGGGACGGTGAGCAGTTCTTC
size: -; J: TRBJ1-1; V: TRBV7-2; D: -; CDR3: CASSRGQTNTEAFF; DNA: TGTGCCAGCAGCCGTGGACAGACCAACACTGAAGCTTTCTTT
size: -; J: TRBJ2-6; V: TRBV4-3; D: -; CDR3: CASSQEIRANGANVLTF; DNA: TGCGCCAGCAGCCAAGAGATTAGGGCAAATGGGGCCAACGTCCTGACTTTC
size: -; J: TRBJ2-1; V: TRBV10-3; D: TRBD2; CDR3: CAISGGGRADYNEQFF; DNA: TGTGCCATCAGTGGTGGAGGGAGGGCCGACTACAATGAGCAGTTCTTC
size: few; J: TRBJ2-5; V: TRBV20-1; D: -; CDR3: CSAMQDQETQYF; DNA: TGCAGTGCTATGCAGGACCAAGAGACCCAGTACTTC
size: -; J: TRBJ1-4; V: TRBV7-9; D: -; CDR3: CASSPRTADQGKLFF; DNA: TGTGCCAGCAGCCCAAGGACAGCTGATCAAGGAAAACTGTTTTTT
size: few; J: TRBJ1-1; V: TRBV7-2; D: -; CDR3: CASSLARGVPGAFF; DNA: TGTGCCAGCAGCTTAGCCCGGGGGGTCCCCGGAGCTTTCTTT
size: -; J: TRBJ1-4; V: TRBV20-1; D: TRBD1; CDR3: CSARDPGGETNEKLFF; DNA: TGCAGTGCTAGAGACCCAGGGGGCGAGACTAATGAAAAACTGTTTTTT
size: few; J: TRBJ2-2; V: TRBV7-2; D: -; CDR3: CASTSGQHGELFF; DNA: TGTGCCAGCACGAGCGGCCAACACGGGGAGCTGTTTTTT
size: few; J: TRBJ2-1; V: TRBV29-1; D: TRBD1; CDR3: CSVVLTGIGYNEQFF; DNA: TGCAGCGTTGTCCTGACAGGGATTGGGTACAATGAGCAGTTCTTC
size: many; J: TRBJ1-4; V: TRBV28; D: -; CDR3: CASSLIAGGEKLFF; DNA: TGTGCCAGCAGTTTAATAGCCGGAGGGGAAAAACTGTTTTTT